One sample yielded the 5 T cell receptor beta chains listed below, sequenced in a study of blood T cell repertoires in COVID-19. Assay: immunoSEQ multiplex PCR; the TCRdb copy retains only in-frame clones and omits some. Here the sample spans around 62,000 clones, roughly 90% being singletons. Sequenced: peripheral blood. These receptors originate from a human donor in a cohort sampled during active COVID-19.

The rearrangement joins TRBV7-3 to TRBJ2-1, with 9 bases identical to TRBD2. Trimming at V came to 4 bases and at J to 2 bases, leaving 3 bases not matched to a gene. CDR3 length: 15 residues. Germline lookup yields CDR1 SGHTA and CDR2 FQGTGA. The CDR3 nucleotides read TGTGCCAGCAGCTCGCGGGGGGGCCCCTACAATGAGCAGTTCTTC. It is translated as CASSSRGGPYNEQFF.

On this clone: This sample includes further DNA sequences coding for the same CDR3. The chain has TRBV6-5 and TRBJ2-7, with 8 bases lining up with TRBD1. Germline CDR1 and CDR2: MNHEY and SVGAGI. The CDR3 is 12 residues long. V was clipped by 6 bases and J by 6 bases; unmatched bases: 4. CDR3 sequence: CASSSGGGEQYF. The CDR3 nucleotides are TGTGCCAGCAGCTCAGGGGGCGGCGAGCAGTACTTC.

V usage is TRBV3-1 (or the pseudogene TRBV3-2) and J usage is TRBJ2-5; D gene unclear. This CDR3 has 15 residues. Between the trimmed V and J ends, which lost 3 bases and 1 base, there was a span of 12 bases. CDR1 and CDR2 from the germline V gene are LGHDT and YNNKEL (reference sequence). The CDR3 DNA reads TGTGCCAGCAGCCAGAACTCCAGGCGCCAAGAGACCCAGTACTTC. Protein product: CASSQNSRRQETQYF.

The CDR3 here is CASSGAGSGANVLTF. Here the CDR3 DNA reads TGTGCCAGCAGCGGGGCCGGCTCTGGGGCCAACGTCCTGACTTTC. V and J are TRBV13 and TRBJ2-6; the D gene is possibly TRBD1 (5 bases). CDR1 and CDR2 (germline): PRHDT, FYEKMQ (reference sequence). The CDR3 is 15 amino acids. Deletions cut 5 bases from V and 0 bases from J, with 8 bases between. Full variable domain (outside the CDR3, taken from reference TRBV13 and TRBJ2-6): AAGVIQSPRHLIKEKRETATLKCYPIPRHDTVYWYQQGPGQDPQFLISFYEKMQSDKGSIPDRFSAQQFSDYHSELNMSSLELGDSALYFCASSGAGSGANVLTFGAGSRLTVL.

CDR3 coding DNA: TGTGCCAGCAGCTTGGAACCAGGCGCGAACACCGGGGAGCTGTTTTTT. Translated: CASSLEPGANTGELFF. This sequence joins TRBV5-5 and TRBJ2-2; D gene ambiguous. This CDR3 spans 16 amino acids. The germline V gene encodes CDR1 SGHKS and CDR2 YYEKEE (reference sequence). The V gene lost 0 bases and the J gene lost 0 bases, with 9 bases spanning the gap.